One and the same sample provided the 3 T cell receptor beta chains below, sequenced in a study of cytomegalovirus exposure and HLA in healthy donors. The PCR had 60 Vbeta and 13 Jbeta primers. Some clones are missing from TCRdb's copy, which holds only in-frame ones; the method was immunoSEQ multiplex PCR. The sample has 130,000 or so clones; the top ten hold roughly 2%. Sequenced sample: PBMCs. All receptors derive from an older woman in good health and CMV-seronegative.

Written as DNA, the CDR3 is TGTGCCAGCAGCAAAGTCAGGGAGGACAGGTGCAATCAGCCCCAGCATTTT. Encoded protein: CASSKVREDRCNQPQHF. V is TRBV21-1 and J is TRBJ1-5; the table's D call TRBD1 went unverified against the DNA. TRBV21-1 corresponds to a pseudogene. The CDR3 contains 17 residues.

This rearrangement joins TRBV27 to TRBJ2-3; TRBD2 matches at 8 bases. Germline lookup yields CDR1 MNHEY and CDR2 SMNVEV (reference sequence). The CDR3 contains 15 residues. V lost 5 bases to trimming and J lost 1 base; unmatched junction nucleotides: 5. This chain's CDR3 is CASSDGGAGTDTQYF. CDR3 coding DNA: TGTGCCAGCAGTGACGGGGGGGCCGGCACAGATACGCAGTATTTT.

This sequence joins TRBV11-2 and TRBJ2-7; a weak D match, TRBD1 (6 bases). Deletions cut 1 base from V and 2 bases from J, with 9 bases between. The CDR3 covers 14 residues. Germline V gene lookup returns CDR1 SGHAT and CDR2 FQNNGV. CDR3 nucleotide sequence: TGTGCCAGCAGCTTAGGGGGGCGCCCCTACGAGCAGTACTTC. Its protein product is CASSLGGRPYEQYF.